Following are 32 T cell receptor beta chains from one sample sequenced in a study of shared clonotypes between healthy human individuals. Generated by immunoSEQ multiplex PCR, the TCRdb table keeps only in-frame clones and is missing some. The sample lists about 480,000 clones, about 80% occurring once. The specimen sequenced was PBMCs. These receptors were taken from a woman in her forties in good health. Some clones in this sample may be carry-over from other donors' samples.

This clone was found many times. The chain combines TRBV2 with TRBJ1-1; no definite D call. Germline lookup yields CDR1 SNHLY and CDR2 FYNNEI. The CDR3 is made up of 12 amino acids. The ends were cut back, 8 bases at V and 4 bases at J, with 11 bases in the middle. The CDR3 DNA sequence: TGTGCCAGCCGGGTCCGACTCACTGAAGCTTTCTTT. Amino acid sequence: CASRVRLTEAFF.

The chain links TRBV5-1 to TRBJ2-3; D call uncertain. The germline V gene has CDR1 SGHRS and CDR2 YFSETQ. Trimming shortened V by 2 bases and J by 6 bases, and 13 bases separated the two germline ends. This CDR3 has 14 amino acids. CDR3 sequence reads: CASSFGTGVDTQYF. The CDR3 nucleotides are TGCGCCAGCAGCTTCGGCACTGGAGTGGATACGCAGTATTTT. The whole variable domain, filled in from reference TRBV5-1 and TRBJ2-3, reads KAGVTQTPRYLIKTRGQQVTLSCSPISGHRSVSWYQQTPGQGLQFLFEYFSETQRNKGNFPGRFSGRQFSNSRSEMNVSTLELGDSALYLCASSFGTGVDTQYFGPGTRLTVL.

The gene calls are TRBV5-4 and TRBJ2-2; TRBD1 or TRBD2 may be the D gene (5 bases each). Trimming removed 5 bases from V and 4 bases from J, with 18 bases in between. CDR3 length: 16 amino acids. CDR1 is SGHNT, CDR2 YYREEE, per germline (reference sequence). The CDR3 sequence is CASSWGRREATGELFF. The CDR3 DNA sequence: TGTGCCAGCAGTTGGGGACGCCGGGAAGCCACCGGGGAGCTGTTTTTT.

This chain uses TRBV19 with TRBJ2-5; D gene unclear. The CDR3 is made up of 15 amino acids. Germline loops: CDR1 LNHDA, CDR2 SQIVND (reference sequence). The V end lost 5 bases, the J end lost 3 bases, and 16 bases lay between the germline ends. The CDR3 nucleotides are TGTGCCAGTAGTGGTCGCCCAAAACAAGAAGAGACCCAGTACTTC. As protein: CASSGRPKQEETQYF.

The chain recombines TRBV5-4 with TRBJ1-4; tentatively, D is TRBD1 (5 bases). There are 15 residues in the CDR3. The V gene's germline CDR1 is SGHNT and CDR2 YYREEE (reference sequence). With 4 bases removed from V and 7 bases from J, the gap between germline ends came to 17 bases. The CDR3 sequence: CASSPQGAAGEKLFF. CDR3 coding DNA: TGTGCCAGCAGCCCACAAGGGGCGGCAGGTGAAAAACTGTTTTTT.

This clone appeared a single time. The chain couples TRBV11-2 to TRBJ2-2; 10 nucleotides align to TRBD1. Germline lookup yields CDR1 SGHAT and CDR2 FQNNGV. The ends lost 3 bases at V and 4 bases at J; junction bases unmatched: 5. The CDR3 runs 16 residues. CDR3 residues: CASSLNRDRGTGELFF. In DNA form, the CDR3 reads TGTGCCAGCAGCTTGAACCGGGACAGGGGCACCGGGGAGCTGTTTTTT.

The V and J genes are TRBV4-1 and TRBJ2-2, with 8 bases that match TRBD2. The CDR3 runs 18 residues. Germline values: CDR1 MGHRA, CDR2 YSYEKL. Losses at the gene ends were 2 bases for V and 0 bases for J; bases not matched to a gene: 8. The CDR3: CASSQLVGRVANTGELFF. The CDR3 DNA reads TGCGCCAGCAGCCAACTGGTCGGGAGGGTCGCGAACACCGGGGAGCTGTTTTTT.

This chain uses TRBV7-9 with TRBJ2-2; 13 bases are a match to TRBD2. This CDR3 comprises 17 residues. From germline, CDR1 is SEHNR and CDR2 FQNEAQ (reference sequence). The trim removed 5 bases at V and 10 bases at J, leaving 13 bases unmatched. The CDR3 DNA is TGTGCCAGCAGCCCGGGACTAGCGGGACTAGCACCGGAGGAGCTGTTTTTT. Amino acid sequence: CASSPGLAGLAPEELFF.

The V and J genes are TRBV7-3 and TRBJ2-3; D gene ambiguous. The V and J ends lost 5 bases and 1 base respectively, with 16 bases between them. Per the germline V gene, CDR1 is SGHTA and CDR2 is FQGTGA. This CDR3 is built from 16 residues. CDR3 in amino acids: CASSLNFLVGTDTQYF. The CDR3, as DNA: TGTGCCAGCAGCCTGAATTTCCTAGTGGGCACAGATACGCAGTATTTT.

The V call is TRBV28, the J call TRBJ1-5; 9 bases agree with TRBD1. The CDR3 totals 15 residues. The ends lost 3 bases at V and 6 bases at J; junction bases unmatched: 6. CDR1 and CDR2 from the germline V gene are MDHEN and SYDVKM. CDR3 sequence reads: CASSFGTGLTQPQHF. CDR3 bases: TGTGCCAGCAGTTTCGGGACAGGGTTAACTCAGCCCCAGCATTTT. Full variable domain (outside the CDR3, taken from reference TRBV28 and TRBJ1-5): DVKVTQSSRYLVKRTGEKVFLECVQDMDHENMFWYRQDPGLGLRLIYFSYDVKMKEKGDIPEGYSVSREKKERFSLILESASTNQTSMYLCASSFGTGLTQPQHFGDGTRLSIL.

The chain carries TRBV7-8 and TRBJ2-5, with D perhaps given as TRBD1 or TRBD2 (5 bases each). Germline V gives CDR1 SGHVS, CDR2 FQNEAQ. CDR3 size: 15 residues. V lost 3 bases and J 2 bases, leaving 13 bases between the germline ends. CDR3: CASSFSGTTQETQYF. The CDR3 bases are TGTGCCAGCAGCTTTTCCGGGACGACTCAAGAGACCCAGTACTTC.

J is TRBJ2-5 and V is TRBV2, with 7 nucleotides matching TRBD2. CDR3 length: 14 residues. Trimming took 1 base from V and 5 from J; bases not matched to a gene: 4. CDR1 SNHLY and CDR2 FYNNEI come from the germline V gene. This CDR3 is CASSEGRDYETQYF. The CDR3 coding sequence is TGTGCCAGCAGTGAAGGACGGGACTACGAGACCCAGTACTTC.

This chain links TRBV27 with TRBJ2-7; D is tentatively TRBD1 or TRBD2 (5 bases each). The germline gives CDR1 MNHEY, CDR2 SMNVEV (reference sequence). The CDR3 extends over 14 amino acids. V shed 3 bases and J shed 7 bases, with 16 bases lying between them. This CDR3 reads CASSFRGTDGEQYF. The CDR3 DNA is TGTGCCAGCAGTTTTCGAGGGACGGACGGAGAGCAGTACTTC.

This chain joins TRBV6-1 and TRBJ2-1, with TRBD2 matching 7 bases. J was trimmed by 1 base and V by 7 bases; bases with no gene match: 1. The germline V gene encodes CDR1 MNHNS and CDR2 SASEGT. The CDR3 extends over 13 amino acids. In DNA, the CDR3 is TGTGCCAGCACGGGGGGATCCTACAATGAGCAGTTCTTC. Its translation: CASTGGSYNEQFF.

This chain links TRBV27 with TRBJ2-3, with D possibly TRBD1 on 6 matching bases. Germline CDR1 reads MNHEY; CDR2 reads SMNVEV (reference sequence). The CDR3 runs to 14 residues. Trimming shortened V by 6 bases and J by 0 bases, and 10 bases separated the two germline ends. The CDR3 region is CASRGHTSTDTQYF. The CDR3 DNA follows: TGTGCCAGCAGGGGACACACTAGCACAGATACGCAGTATTTT.

This clone turned up a few times. The CDR3 here is CASSMTALYQPQHF. The CDR3, as DNA: TGTGCCAGTAGTATGACAGCCTTGTATCAGCCCCAGCATTTT. The V gene is TRBV19, the J gene TRBJ1-5; D is perhaps TRBD1 (5 bases). Trimming took 3 bases from V and 5 from J, leaving 11 bases between them. This CDR3 region has 14 residues. Germline assignment: CDR1 LNHDA and CDR2 SQIVND (reference sequence).

The V call is TRBV2, the J call TRBJ2-2; D remains ambiguous. The ends were cut back, 11 bases at V and 0 bases at J, with 19 bases in the middle. The CDR3 consists of 16 residues. Germline CDR1 SNHLY, CDR2 FYNNEI. The CDR3 DNA sequence: TGTGCCGTCCCCCGAGAGGTTTCCGCGAACACCGGGGAGCTGTTTTTT. This sequence encodes CAVPREVSANTGELFF.

CDR3 sequence reads: CASIFRFGTGGGNSPLHF. The DNA of the CDR3 is TGTGCCAGCATATTTCGATTCGGGACAGGAGGGGGCAATTCACCCCTCCACTTT. The chain has TRBV5-8 and TRBJ1-6; 8 nucleotides agree with TRBD1. V gave up 6 bases and J gave up 7 bases; unmatched junction bases: 18. CDR1 and CDR2 from the germline V gene are SGHTS and YDEGEE. This CDR3 spans 18 amino acids.

This chain connects TRBV4-2 to TRBJ2-4, with 11 bases that match TRBD2. In germline, CDR1 is LGHNA, CDR2 YNFKEQ. V lost 1 base, J lost 0 bases, and 5 bases stayed unmatched. This CDR3 has 18 amino acids. The CDR3 DNA reads as TGTGCCAGCAGCCAAGGGCTAGCGGGAGGATTAGCCAAAAACATTCAGTACTTC. Its translation: CASSQGLAGGLAKNIQYF.

This chain joins TRBV7-9 and TRBJ2-5; D is possibly TRBD2 (7 bases). The CDR3 totals 16 residues. CDR1 and CDR2 from the germline V gene are SEHNR and FQNEAQ (reference sequence). V was pared by 4 bases and J by 3 bases, with 18 bases between. The CDR3 here is CASSSQGRGREETQYF. DNA for the CDR3: TGTGCCAGCAGCTCCCAGGGGAGGGGGAGGGAAGAGACCCAGTACTTC.

The V and J genes are TRBV18 and TRBJ1-1, with a weak D call TRBD1 (6 bases). CDR3 length: 15 residues. The V gene's germline CDR1 is KGHSH and CDR2 LQKENI. V lost 3 bases and J 1 base, leaving 12 bases between the germline ends. CDR3 coding DNA: TGTGCCAGCTCACCGAGGACAGCACCGAACACTGAAGCTTTCTTT. Translating gives CASSPRTAPNTEAFF. Supplemented by reference TRBV18 and TRBJ1-1, the full variable domain reads NAGVMQNPRHLVRRRGQEARLRCSPMKGHSHVYWYRQLPEEGLKFMVYLQKENIIDESGMPKERFSAEFPKEGPSILRIQQVVRGDSAAYFCASSPRTAPNTEAFFGQGTRLTVV.

This clone was detected once. This CDR3 is also generated by other DNA sequences in the sample. V usage is TRBV18 and J usage is TRBJ1-2, with a tentative D call TRBD1 (6 bases). V lost 1 base to trimming and J lost 3 bases, with 12 bases between them. The CDR3 consists of 15 residues. Looked up from germline, CDR1 is KGHSH and CDR2 is LQKENI. This chain's CDR3 is CASSPRQEQYYGYTF. The CDR3 coding sequence is TGTGCCAGCTCACCACGACAGGAGCAGTACTATGGCTACACCTTC. Variable domain in full (rest from reference TRBV18 and TRBJ1-2): NAGVMQNPRHLVRRRGQEARLRCSPMKGHSHVYWYRQLPEEGLKFMVYLQKENIIDESGMPKERFSAEFPKEGPSILRIQQVVRGDSAAYFCASSPRQEQYYGYTFGSGTRLTVV.

This clone was detected only once. The chain employs TRBV19 and TRBJ2-1, with a possible D match to TRBD1 (5 bases). This CDR3 has 13 amino acids. The ends were cut back, 5 bases at V and 7 bases at J, with 12 bases in the middle. The germline V gene encodes CDR1 LNHDA and CDR2 SQIVND (reference sequence). CDR3 sequence reads: CASSGRVVNEQFF. In DNA, the CDR3 is TGTGCCAGTAGTGGCAGGGTGGTGAATGAGCAGTTCTTC.

The chain employs TRBV27 and TRBJ1-1; D gene ambiguous. V dropped 0 bases and J dropped 4 bases, with 6 bases sitting between them. Germline V CDR1 and CDR2: MNHEY, SMNVEV (reference sequence). The CDR3 is 13 amino acids. DNA for the CDR3: TGTGCCAGCAGTTTATCGGGCAGCACTGAAGCTTTCTTT. Translation gives CASSLSGSTEAFF.

The rearrangement uses TRBV29-1 and TRBJ2-1; D is unresolved. The germline CDR1 and CDR2 sequences are SQVTM and ANQGSEA. Trimming cost V 7 bases and J 2 bases, with 6 bases left between them. CDR3 length: 11 residues. The CDR3 protein is CSGKTYNEQFF. CDR3 DNA sequence: TGCAGCGGCAAGACCTACAATGAGCAGTTCTTC.

The V and J genes are TRBV11-2 and TRBJ2-5, with 7 bases that match TRBD1. V shed 0 bases and J 5 bases; nucleotides not matched to a gene: 9. Germline V gene sequence: CDR1 SGHAT, CDR2 FQNNGV. CDR3 length equals 16 residues. As DNA, the CDR3 is TGTGCCAGCAGCTTAGATGTAGGGGGCGCAGGGGAGACCCAGTACTTC. This gives the protein CASSLDVGGAGETQYF.

The V gene is TRBV27, the J gene TRBJ2-1; 14 bases agree with TRBD2. V shed 5 bases, J shed 4 bases, and the junction held 16 bases outside the gene matches. Germline loops: CDR1 MNHEY, CDR2 SMNVEV (reference sequence). This CDR3 comprises 20 residues. CDR3 sequence reads: CASSPKGLAGVTLRYNEQFF. The CDR3, as DNA: TGTGCCAGCAGTCCCAAGGGACTAGCGGGAGTAACACTAAGGTACAATGAGCAGTTCTTC.

The V gene is TRBV7-2, the J gene TRBJ2-7, with 7 positions matching TRBD1. V shed 3 bases, J shed 4 bases, and the junction held 3 bases outside the gene matches. Per the germline V gene, CDR1 is SGHTA and CDR2 is FQGNSA. The CDR3 covers 13 residues. The chain's CDR3 is CASSFNRGYEQYF. CDR3 bases: TGTGCCAGCAGCTTCAACAGGGGATACGAGCAGTACTTC. Full variable domain (outside the CDR3, taken from reference TRBV7-2 and TRBJ2-7): GAGVSQSPSNKVTEKGKDVELRCDPISGHTALYWYRQSLGQGLEFLIYFQGNSAPDKSGLPSDRFSAERTGGSVSTLTIQRTQQEDSAVYLCASSFNRGYEQYFGPGTRLTVT.

The J gene is TRBJ2-7, the V gene TRBV18; 8 bases are shared with TRBD1. V lost 2 bases, J lost 6 bases, and 3 bases stayed unmatched. The CDR3 length is 13 residues. Germline V CDR1 and CDR2: KGHSH, LQKENI. The DNA of the CDR3 is TGTGCCAGCTCACCAGGACAGGGCTTCGAGCAGTACTTC. It is translated as CASSPGQGFEQYF.

The chain recombines TRBV18 with TRBJ1-3; 9 bases line up with TRBD1. After removal of 3 bases from V and 2 bases from J, the junction contained 5 bases not matched to a gene. Per germline, CDR1 KGHSH and CDR2 LQKENI. CDR3 length: 16 amino acids. CDR3 sequence: CASSPGQGGTGNTIYF. The CDR3 bases are TGTGCCAGCTCACCGGGACAGGGAGGCACTGGAAACACCATATATTTT.

This clone came up once. J is TRBJ2-3 and V is TRBV14; D ambiguous. V lost 5 bases and J lost 1, with 13 bases in between. In germline, CDR1 is SGHDN, CDR2 FVKESK. The CDR3 length is 15 residues. Here the CDR3 DNA reads TGTGCCAGCAGCAGAATAACGGGCCGCACAGATACGCAGTATTTT. Amino acids: CASSRITGRTDTQYF.

J is TRBJ1-5 and V is TRBV4-1; 7 positions agree with TRBD1. This CDR3 has 17 amino acids. In germline, CDR1 is MGHRA, CDR2 YSYEKL. J was trimmed by 5 bases and V by 2 bases; bases with no gene match: 12. The CDR3 sequence is CASSQKSGRDSDQPQHF. The DNA for the CDR3 is TGCGCCAGCAGCCAAAAATCCGGCCGGGACAGCGATCAGCCCCAGCATTTT.